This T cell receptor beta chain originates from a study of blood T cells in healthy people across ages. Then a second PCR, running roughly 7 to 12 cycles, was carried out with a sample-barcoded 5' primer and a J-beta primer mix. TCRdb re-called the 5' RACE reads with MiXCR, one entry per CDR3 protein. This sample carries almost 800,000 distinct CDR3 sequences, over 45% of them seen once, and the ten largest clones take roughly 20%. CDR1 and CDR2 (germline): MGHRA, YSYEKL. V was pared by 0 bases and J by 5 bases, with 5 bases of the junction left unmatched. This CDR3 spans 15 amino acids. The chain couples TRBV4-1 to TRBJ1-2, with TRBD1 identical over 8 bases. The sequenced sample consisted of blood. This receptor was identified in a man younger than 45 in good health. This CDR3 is CASSQDGDRGYGYTF. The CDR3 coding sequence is TGCGCCAGCAGCCAAGACGGCGACAGGGGATATGGCTACACCTTC.